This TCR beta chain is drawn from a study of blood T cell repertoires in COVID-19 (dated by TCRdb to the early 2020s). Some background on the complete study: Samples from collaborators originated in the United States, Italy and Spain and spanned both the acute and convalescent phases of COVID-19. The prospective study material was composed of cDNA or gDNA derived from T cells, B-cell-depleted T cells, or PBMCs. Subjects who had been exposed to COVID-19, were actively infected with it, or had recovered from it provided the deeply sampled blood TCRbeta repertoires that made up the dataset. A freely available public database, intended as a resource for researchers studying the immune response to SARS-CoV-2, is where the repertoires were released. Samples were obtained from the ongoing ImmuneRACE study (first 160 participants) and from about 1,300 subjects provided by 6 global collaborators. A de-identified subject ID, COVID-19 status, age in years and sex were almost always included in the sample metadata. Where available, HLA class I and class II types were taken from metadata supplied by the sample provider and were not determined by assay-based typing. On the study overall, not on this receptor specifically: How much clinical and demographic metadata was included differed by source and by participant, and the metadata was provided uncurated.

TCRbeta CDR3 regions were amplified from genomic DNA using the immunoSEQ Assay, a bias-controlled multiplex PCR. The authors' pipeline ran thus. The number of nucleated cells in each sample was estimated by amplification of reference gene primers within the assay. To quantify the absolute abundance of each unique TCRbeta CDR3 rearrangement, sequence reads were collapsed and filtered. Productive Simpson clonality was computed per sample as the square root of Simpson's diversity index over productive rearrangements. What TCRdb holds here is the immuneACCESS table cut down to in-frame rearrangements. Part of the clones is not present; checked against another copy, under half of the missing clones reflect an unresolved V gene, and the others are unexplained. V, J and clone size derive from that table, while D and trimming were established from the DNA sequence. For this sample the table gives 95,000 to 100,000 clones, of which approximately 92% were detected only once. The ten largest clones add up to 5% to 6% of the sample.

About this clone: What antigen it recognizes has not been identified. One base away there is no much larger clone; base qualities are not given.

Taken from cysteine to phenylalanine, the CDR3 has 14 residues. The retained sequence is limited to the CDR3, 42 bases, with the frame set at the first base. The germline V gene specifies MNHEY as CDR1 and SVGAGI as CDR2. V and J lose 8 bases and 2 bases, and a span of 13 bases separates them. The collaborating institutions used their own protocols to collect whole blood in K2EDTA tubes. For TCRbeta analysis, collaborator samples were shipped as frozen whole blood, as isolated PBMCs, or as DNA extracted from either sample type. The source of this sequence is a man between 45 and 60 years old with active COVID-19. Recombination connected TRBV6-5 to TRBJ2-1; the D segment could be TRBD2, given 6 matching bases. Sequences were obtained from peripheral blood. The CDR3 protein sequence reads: CASFSGETYNEQFF. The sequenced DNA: TGTGCCAGCTTCTCGGGGGAGACCTACAATGAGCAGTTCTTC.